Listed here are 10 T cell receptor beta chains from one sample, sequenced in a study of shared clonotypes between healthy human individuals. Here immunoSEQ multiplex PCR was the method, and the copy in TCRdb shows in-frame clones only, minus some. This table holds about 590,000 clones, over 95% found once. CD8 cells regarded as naive lacked CD45RO, were positively chosen for CCR7, and omitted terminally differentiated effector memory CD45RA+ cells. The specimen sequenced was naive CD8+ T cells sorted from blood. Receptors were obtained from a woman aged 25-40 years in good health.

This CDR3 reads CASSLTSGPTDTQYF. CDR3 bases: TGCGCCAGCAGCTTGACTAGCGGCCCCACAGATACGCAGTATTTT. J is TRBJ2-3 and V is TRBV5-1; TRBD2 matches at 8 bases. The CDR3 has 15 residues. V shed 1 base, J shed 2 bases, and the junction held 3 bases outside the gene matches. Germline loops: CDR1 SGHRS, CDR2 YFSETQ.

CDR3 DNA: TGTGCCAGCAGCCCGGACAGGGGTGTCCATGAGCAGTTCTTC. Translated: CASSPDRGVHEQFF. The genes are TRBV7-9 and TRBJ2-1; 9 bases map to TRBD1. This CDR3 region has 14 residues. J lost 8 bases, V lost 5 bases, and 7 bases had no gene match. From germline, CDR1 is SEHNR and CDR2 FQNEAQ (reference sequence).

The rearrangement links TRBV15 to TRBJ2-7; tentatively, D is TRBD1 (7 bases). Trimming removed 6 bases at V and 3 bases at J, with 15 bases between. This CDR3 has 14 residues. Germline CDR1 LNHNV, CDR2 YYDKDF (reference sequence). For the CDR3, the DNA is TGTGCCACCAGAAGGACAGGAGGGGTCTACGAGCAGTACTTC. This gives the protein CATRRTGGVYEQYF.

V is TRBV11-2 and J is TRBJ2-1, with TRBD2 as a possible D gene (6 bases). CDR3 length: 16 amino acids. CDR1 and CDR2 (germline): SGHAT, FQNNGV. Trimming stripped 5 bases from V and 2 bases from J, with 16 bases between. In DNA form, the CDR3 reads TGTGCCAGCAGCCCTAGACGCGGGGCGGCCTACAATGAGCAGTTCTTC. Amino acid sequence: CASSPRRGAAYNEQFF.

This chain connects TRBV27 to TRBJ2-1, with 8 bases that match TRBD1. CDR1 is MNHEY, CDR2 SMNVEV, per germline (reference sequence). The CDR3 sequence is 16 residues long. Trimming removed 6 bases from V and 3 bases from J; junction bases left unmatched: 10. As DNA, the CDR3 is TGTGCCAGCAGCGACCCAGGGGGACAGGACTACAATGAGCAGTTCTTC. Translated: CASSDPGGQDYNEQFF.

The chain employs TRBV9 and TRBJ1-5; D is uncertain. Germline V CDR1 and CDR2: SGDLS, YYNGEE. The CDR3 spans 13 residues. Trimming pared 1 base from V and 2 bases from J, leaving 4 bases between. The CDR3 region is CASSVSGNQPQHF. The CDR3 region has the DNA TGTGCCAGCAGCGTATCGGGCAATCAGCCCCAGCATTTT.

This clone appeared a single time. V is TRBV4-1 and J is TRBJ2-4; D unresolved. This CDR3 contains 15 residues. V lost 2 bases to trimming and J lost 0 bases, with 8 bases between them. Per germline, CDR1 MGHRA and CDR2 YSYEKL. CDR3 sequence reads: CASSQPMKAKNIQYF. The CDR3 DNA follows: TGCGCCAGCAGCCAACCGATGAAAGCCAAAAACATTCAGTACTTC.

For the CDR3, the DNA is TGTGCCAGCAGCAGGGGGACAGGCACCGAGCAGTACTTC. Protein sequence: CASSRGTGTEQYF. The rearrangement uses TRBV11-2 and TRBJ2-7; 8 nucleotides agree with TRBD1. J lost 6 bases, V lost 5 bases, and 6 bases had no gene match. The CDR3 has 13 residues. CDR1 is SGHAT, CDR2 FQNNGV, per germline.

The chain uses TRBV6-5 and TRBJ2-7; perhaps TRBD1 as D (6 bases). Germline V CDR1 and CDR2: MNHEY, SVGAGI. The CDR3 runs 13 residues. Trimming removed 5 bases from V and 4 bases from J, with 12 bases in between. In nucleotides, the CDR3 is TGTGCCAGCAGTCAGATCACAGGGTACGAGCAGTACTTC. It is translated as CASSQITGYEQYF.

V usage is TRBV27 and J usage is TRBJ2-5, with D uncertain. Trimming took off 3 bases at V and 3 bases at J, with 8 bases between the two ends. The CDR3 loop spans 13 amino acids. Germline CDR1 MNHEY, CDR2 SMNVEV (reference sequence). CDR3 nucleotides: TGTGCCAGCAGTTTCGAAAAGAAAGAGACCCAGTACTTC. As protein: CASSFEKKETQYF.